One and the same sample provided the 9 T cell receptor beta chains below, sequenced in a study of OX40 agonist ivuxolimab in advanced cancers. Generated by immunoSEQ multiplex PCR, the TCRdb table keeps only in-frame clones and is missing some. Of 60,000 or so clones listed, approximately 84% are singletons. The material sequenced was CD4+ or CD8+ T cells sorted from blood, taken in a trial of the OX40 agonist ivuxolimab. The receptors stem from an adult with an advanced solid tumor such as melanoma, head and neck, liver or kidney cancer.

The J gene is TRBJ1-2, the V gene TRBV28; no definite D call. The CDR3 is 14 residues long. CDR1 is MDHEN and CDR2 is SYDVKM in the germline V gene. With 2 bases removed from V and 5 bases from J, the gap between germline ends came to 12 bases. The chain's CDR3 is CASSLNPRLYGYTF. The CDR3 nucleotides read TGTGCCAGCAGTTTAAACCCGCGGCTTTATGGCTACACCTTC.

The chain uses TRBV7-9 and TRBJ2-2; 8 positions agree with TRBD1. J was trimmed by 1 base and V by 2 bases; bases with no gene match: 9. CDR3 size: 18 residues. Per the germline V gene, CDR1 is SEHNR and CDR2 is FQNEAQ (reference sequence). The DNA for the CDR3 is TGTGCCAGCAGCTTAAAGATGTGGGGGACAGGGAACACCGGGGAGCTGTTTTTT. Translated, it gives CASSLKMWGTGNTGELFF.

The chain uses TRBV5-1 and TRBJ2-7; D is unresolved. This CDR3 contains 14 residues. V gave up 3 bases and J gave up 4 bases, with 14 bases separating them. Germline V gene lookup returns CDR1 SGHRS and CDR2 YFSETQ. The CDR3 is CASSYRVDSYEQYF. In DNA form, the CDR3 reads TGCGCCAGCAGCTATCGGGTCGATAGTTACGAGCAGTACTTC. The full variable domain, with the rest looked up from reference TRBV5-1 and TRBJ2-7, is KAGVTQTPRYLIKTRGQQVTLSCSPISGHRSVSWYQQTPGQGLQFLFEYFSETQRNKGNFPGRFSGRQFSNSRSEMNVSTLELGDSALYLCASSYRVDSYEQYFGPGTRLTVT.

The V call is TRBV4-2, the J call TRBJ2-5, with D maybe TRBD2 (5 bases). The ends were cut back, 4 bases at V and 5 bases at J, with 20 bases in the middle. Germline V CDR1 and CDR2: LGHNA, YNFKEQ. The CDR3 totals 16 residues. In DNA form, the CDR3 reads TGTGCCAGCAGCCGACGCGAGGGAGAGAATCGGGAGACCCAGTACTTC. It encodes CASSRREGENRETQYF.

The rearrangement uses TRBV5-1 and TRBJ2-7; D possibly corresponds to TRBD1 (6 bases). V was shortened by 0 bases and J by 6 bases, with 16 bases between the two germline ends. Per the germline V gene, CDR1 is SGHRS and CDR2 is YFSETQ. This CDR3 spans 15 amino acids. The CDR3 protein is CASSLVGGASSEQYF. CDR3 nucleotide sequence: TGCGCCAGCAGCTTGGTTGGGGGCGCATCTAGCGAGCAGTACTTC. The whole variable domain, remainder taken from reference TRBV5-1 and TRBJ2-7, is KAGVTQTPRYLIKTRGQQVTLSCSPISGHRSVSWYQQTPGQGLQFLFEYFSETQRNKGNFPGRFSGRQFSNSRSEMNVSTLELGDSALYLCASSLVGGASSEQYFGPGTRLTVT.

CDR3 sequence: CASSRGYSYEQYF. The CDR3, as DNA: TGTGCCAGCAGCAGGGGGTACTCCTACGAGCAGTACTTC. The genes are TRBV28 and TRBJ2-7, with TRBD1 matching over 7 bases. V dropped 6 bases and J dropped 0; count of bases not matched to a gene: 2. Germline V CDR1 and CDR2: MDHEN, SYDVKM. The CDR3 totals 13 residues.

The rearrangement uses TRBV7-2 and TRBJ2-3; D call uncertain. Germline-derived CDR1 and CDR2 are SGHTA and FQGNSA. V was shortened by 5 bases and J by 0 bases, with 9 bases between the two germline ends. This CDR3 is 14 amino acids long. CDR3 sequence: CASSPTTSTDTQYF. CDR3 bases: TGTGCCAGCAGCCCGACAACTAGCACAGATACGCAGTATTTT.

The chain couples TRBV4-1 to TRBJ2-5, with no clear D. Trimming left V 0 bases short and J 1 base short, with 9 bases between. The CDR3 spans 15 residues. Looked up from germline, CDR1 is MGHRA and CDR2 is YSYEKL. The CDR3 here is CASSQDAGRQETQYF. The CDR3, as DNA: TGCGCCAGCAGCCAAGATGCCGGGCGCCAAGAGACCCAGTACTTC.

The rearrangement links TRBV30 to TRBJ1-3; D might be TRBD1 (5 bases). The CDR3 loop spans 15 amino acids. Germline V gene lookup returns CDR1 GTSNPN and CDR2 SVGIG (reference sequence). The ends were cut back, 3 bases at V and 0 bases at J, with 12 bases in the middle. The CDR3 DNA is TGTGCCTGGAGGGGGCGCCTGAGCTCTGGAAACACCATATATTTT. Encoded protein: CAWRGRLSSGNTIYF.